This T cell receptor (beta chain) was identified in a study of OX40 agonist ivuxolimab in advanced cancers. Study overall: Recorded diagnoses for dose-escalation patients were hepatocellular carcinoma, melanoma, renal cell or head and neck cancer. Study-wide results and caveats: Among the nonresponders, some also had low normalized T-cell clonal expansion.

V gave up 2 bases and J gave up 6 bases, with 9 bases separating them. The CDR3 extends over 14 amino acids. Per the germline V gene, CDR1 is SGDLS and CDR2 is YYNGEE. With autoimmune disease history or systemic immunosuppression, patients were excluded. Profiling relied on immunoSEQ multiplex PCR, and the TCRdb table lists in-frame clones only, not all of them. The sample shows about 93,000 clones, 94% of them seen only once. Worth noting for this clone: Its cognate antigen is unknown.

The J gene is TRBJ1-6, the V gene TRBV9; perhaps TRBD1 as D (5 bases). Sequencing used CD4+ or CD8+ T cells sorted from blood, obtained in a trial of the OX40 agonist ivuxolimab. The receptor was derived from an adult with an advanced solid tumor such as melanoma, head and neck, liver or kidney cancer. CDR3 in amino acids: CASSVRDSNSPLHF. The CDR3 nucleotides read TGTGCCAGCAGCGTCCGAGACAGTAATTCACCCCTCCACTTT.